The entry below gives a single T cell receptor beta chain sequence along with its context. No antigen is known for it. Per-base quality was not reported, and no clone a single base away is much larger than it. This specimen belongs to a study of blood T cell repertoires in COVID-19 (dated by TCRdb to between 2020 and 2021). With regard to the full study: Samples covering the acute and convalescent phases of COVID-19 were provided by collaborators in the United States, Italy and Spain. The material from the prospective study consisted of cDNA or gDNA derived from T cells, B-cell-depleted T cells, or PBMCs. Deeply sampled blood TCRbeta repertoires from subjects exposed to, actively infected with, or recovered from COVID-19 were included in the dataset. The repertoires were released in a freely available public database intended as a resource for research on the immune response to SARS-CoV-2. The samples were drawn from the first 160 participants of the ongoing ImmuneRACE study and from 950 to 1,500 subjects provided by 6 global collaborators. Sample metadata almost always included a de-identified subject ID, COVID-19 status, age in years and sex. Where HLA class I and class II types were available, the types were taken from metadata supplied by the sample provider, not from assay-based typing. Overall results and qualifications from the work: The amount of clinical and demographic metadata varied by source and participant and was provided uncurated.

The CDR3 covers 12 residues, taking in both the cysteine and the phenylalanine. Only the CDR3 portion is preserved as DNA: 36 bases, with reading frame beginning at the first base. CDR1 and CDR2 are read off the germline V gene as SNHLY and FYNNEI. V loses 6 bases, J loses 4 bases, and the germline ends lie 9 bases apart. The collaborating institutions used their own protocols to collect whole blood in K2EDTA tubes. For TCRbeta analysis, collaborators shipped samples as frozen whole blood, isolated PBMCs, or DNA extracted from either of those sample types. TCRbeta CDR3 regions were amplified from genomic DNA using the immunoSEQ Assay, a bias-controlled multiplex PCR. In the source study's methods: The number of nucleated cells in each sample was estimated by amplification of reference gene primers within the assay. To quantify the absolute abundance of each unique TCRbeta CDR3 rearrangement, sequence reads were collapsed and filtered. For each sample, productive Simpson clonality was calculated as the square root of Simpson's diversity index across productive rearrangements. The table was pulled from immuneACCESS by TCRdb, which kept in-frame rearrangements only. Such tables lose some clones; where checked, under half of the loss comes from unresolved V genes, and the rest has no known cause. The DNA was the basis for D and trimming; V, J and clone size are from that table. This sample comprises over 200,000 clones, 80% to 90% of them detected only once. About a sixth of the sample comes from the top ten.

The material sequenced was peripheral blood. The TCR sequence derives from a woman of 80 years or more with active or convalescent COVID-19. Recombination connected TRBV2 to TRBJ2-5, with the D gene uncertain. The sequenced DNA: TGTGCCAGCAGGGAGAGGTCAGAGACCCAGTACTTC. This codes for CASRERSETQYF.